Sequencing of this TCR beta chain was carried out in a study of cytomegalovirus exposure and HLA in healthy donors. A multiplex PCR was run with 60 Vbeta primers and 13 Jbeta primers. The assay was immunoSEQ multiplex PCR, and TCRdb's table has in-frame clones only and misses some. In all, the sample yields more than 100,000 clones. Per germline, CDR1 SNHLY and CDR2 FYNNEI. There are 15 residues in the CDR3. With 6 bases removed from V and 0 bases from J, the gap between germline ends came to 12 bases. This sequence was found in a man in his late teens or twenties in good health and CMV-seronegative. The gene calls are TRBV2 and TRBJ2-4; TRBD1 is a possible D gene (5 bases). The sequenced sample consisted of PBMCs. The CDR3 bases are TGTGCCAGCAGAGAGGACACGGTAGCCAAAAACATTCAGTACTTC. It yields the protein CASREDTVAKNIQYF.